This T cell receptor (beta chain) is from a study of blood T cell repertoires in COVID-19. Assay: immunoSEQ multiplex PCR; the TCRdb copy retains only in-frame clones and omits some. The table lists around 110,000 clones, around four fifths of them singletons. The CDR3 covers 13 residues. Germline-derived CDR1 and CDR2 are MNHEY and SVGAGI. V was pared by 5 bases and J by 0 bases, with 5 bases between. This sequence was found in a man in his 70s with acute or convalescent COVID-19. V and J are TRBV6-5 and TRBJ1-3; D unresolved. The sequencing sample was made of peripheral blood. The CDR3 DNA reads TGTGCCAGCAGTCGGAGCTCTGGAAACACCATATATTTT. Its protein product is CASSRSSGNTIYF.